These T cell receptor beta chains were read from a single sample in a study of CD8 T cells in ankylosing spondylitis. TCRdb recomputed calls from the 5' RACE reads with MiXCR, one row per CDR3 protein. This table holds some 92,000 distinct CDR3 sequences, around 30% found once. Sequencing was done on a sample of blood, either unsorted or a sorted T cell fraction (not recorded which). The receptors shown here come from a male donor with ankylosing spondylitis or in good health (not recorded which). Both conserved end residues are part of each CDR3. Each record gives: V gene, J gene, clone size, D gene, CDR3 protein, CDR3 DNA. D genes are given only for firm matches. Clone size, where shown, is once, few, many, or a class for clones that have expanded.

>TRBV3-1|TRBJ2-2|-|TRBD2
CASRLAGNTGELFF
TGTGCCAGCAGACTAGCGGGGAACACCGGGGAGCTGTTTTTT
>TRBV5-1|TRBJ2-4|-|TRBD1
CASSLGQGGLAKNIQYF
TGCGCCAGCAGCTTGGGACAGGGCGGACTAGCCAAAAACATTCAGTACTTC
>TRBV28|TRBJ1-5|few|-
CASSLQSGITQHF
TGTGCCAGCAGTTTGCAGTCGGGGATCACCCAGCATTTT
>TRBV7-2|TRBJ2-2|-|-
CASSLLGLDTGELFF
TGTGCCAGCAGCTTACTCGGGTTGGACACCGGGGAGCTGTTTTTT
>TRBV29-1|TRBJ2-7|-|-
CSVVRGMGEYEQYF
TGCAGCGTTGTTAGGGGGATGGGGGAATACGAGCAGTACTTC
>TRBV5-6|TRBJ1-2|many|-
CASSLGARGSGYTF
TGTGCCAGCAGCTTGGGGGCCCGGGGGAGCGGCTACACCTTC
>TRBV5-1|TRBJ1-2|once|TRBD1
CASSTGQGLYGYTF
TGCGCCAGCAGCACAGGACAGGGCCTCTATGGCTACACCTTC
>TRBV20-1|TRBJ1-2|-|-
CSAPDRSDGYTF
TGCAGTGCTCCCGACAGATCCGATGGCTACACCTTC
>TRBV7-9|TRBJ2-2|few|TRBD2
CASSLGRDYRTGELFF
TGTGCCAGCAGCTTAGGCCGGGACTACCGGACCGGGGAGCTGTTTTTT
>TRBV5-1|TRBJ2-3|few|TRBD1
CASRGRTGETDTQYF
TGCGCCAGCAGGGGACGGACAGGCGAGACAGATACGCAGTATTTT